These 6 T cell receptor beta chains were sequenced from one sample in a study of blood T cell repertoires in COVID-19 (dated by TCRdb to about 2020). Preparation of the library involved the immunoSEQ multiplex PCR assay. TCRdb took this table from immuneACCESS and kept in-frame rearrangements with V and J called. Such tables lack part of the clones; where checked against another copy, unresolved V genes explain under half of the gap, and the rest is unexplained. For this sample there are about 140,000 clones; about 90% appear just once. The ten largest clones represent 1.5% to 1.9% of the sample. Source material: peripheral blood. Receptors were obtained from a woman in her sixties with acute or convalescent COVID-19.

The chain has TRBV27 and TRBJ1-6; D possibly corresponds to TRBD1 (5 bases). The CDR3 totals 17 residues. Between the trimmed V and J ends, which lost 6 bases and 10 bases, there was a span of 25 bases. Germline lookup yields CDR1 MNHEY and CDR2 SMNVEV (reference sequence). DNA for the CDR3: TGTGCCAGCAGGACCCCCCCGGGGGTCGCACCGGGGTCACCCCTCCACTTT. As protein: CASRTPPGVAPGSPLHF.

The chain recombines TRBV2 with TRBJ2-6, with unresolved D. Between the trimmed V and J ends, which lost 7 bases and 3 bases, there was a span of 16 bases. From germline, CDR1 is SNHLY and CDR2 FYNNEI. The length of the CDR3 is 16 residues. For the CDR3, the DNA is TGTGCCAGCATTCGACTGACCTTGAATGGGGCCAACGTCCTGACTTTC. Residues: CASIRLTLNGANVLTF. The full variable domain, rest sourced from reference TRBV2 and TRBJ2-6, is EPEVTQTPSHQVTQMGQEVILRCVPISNHLYFYWYRQILGQKVEFLVSFYNNEISEKSEIFDDQFSVERPDGSNFTLKIRSTKLEDSAMYFCASIRLTLNGANVLTFGAGSRLTVL.

The rearrangement uses TRBV19 and TRBJ1-5; perhaps TRBD1 as D (6 bases). The CDR3 runs to 15 residues. Trimming removed 5 bases from V and 0 bases from J, with 11 bases in between. Germline CDR1 reads LNHDA; CDR2 reads SQIVND (reference sequence). CDR3 nucleotides: TGTGCCAGTAGTGATACAGGGTATAGCAATCAGCCCCAGCATTTT. Protein: CASSDTGYSNQPQHF.

This chain joins TRBV2 and TRBJ1-1, with 7 bases lining up with TRBD1. Germline lookup yields CDR1 SNHLY and CDR2 FYNNEI. Trimming took 5 bases from V and 4 from J; bases not matched to a gene: 7. The CDR3 has 14 amino acids. Here the CDR3 reads CASSSRQGGTEAFF. CDR3 sequence (DNA): TGTGCCAGCAGTTCCCGACAGGGAGGCACTGAAGCTTTCTTT.

DNA of the CDR3: TGCGCCAGCAGCTTGGGGTACGGCACTGAAGCTTTCTTT. Translated: CASSLGYGTEAFF. The rearrangement uses TRBV5-1 and TRBJ1-1; no clear D gene. Trimming pared 0 bases from V and 4 bases from J, leaving 7 bases between. CDR1 SGHRS and CDR2 YFSETQ come from the germline V gene. The length of the CDR3 is 13 residues.

The gene calls are TRBV2 and TRBJ1-5; weak D call: TRBD1 (6 bases). Germline CDR1 is SNHLY and CDR2 is FYNNEI. Between the trimmed V and J ends, which lost 5 bases and 2 bases, there was a span of 13 bases. CDR3 size: 15 residues. CDR3 residues: CASSQQGKGNQPQHF. CDR3 nucleotides: TGTGCCAGCAGTCAACAGGGTAAGGGCAATCAGCCCCAGCATTTT.